These 30 T cell receptor beta chains were sequenced from one sample in a study of regulatory T cells in long-lasting Graves disease. Stated time point: persistent/refractory GD, antithyroid drugs over 5 years with positive TRAb. The TCR library was made from RNA that had been extracted from PBMCs in TRIzol. Through Arm-PCR of CDR3 regions and iRepertoire HTBI primers, TCR beta libraries were built. One entry per CDR3 protein results from TCRdb running MiXCR on the multiplex PCR reads. The table shows approximately 400,000 distinct CDR3 sequences, with around 20% occurring only once. Specimen: peripheral blood mononuclear cells (PBMCs), collected when the disease was refractory, from a patient treated with antithyroid drugs. These receptors all stem from a female donor with Graves disease.

This clonotype was counted only a few times. The rearrangement uses TRBV20-1 and TRBJ1-1, with TRBD1 matching over 7 bases. V shed 8 bases, J shed 1 base, and the junction held 1 base outside the gene matches. Germline CDR1 reads DFQATT; CDR2 reads SNEGSKA (reference sequence). The CDR3 extends over 11 amino acids. CDR3 amino acids: CSWTGNTEAFF. In nucleotides, the CDR3 is TGCAGTTGGACAGGGAACACTGAAGCTTTCTTT.

This clonotype was seen more than once but under ten times. The chain uses TRBV5-1 and TRBJ2-7, with a tentative D call TRBD2 (6 bases). The CDR3 runs to 15 residues. V lost 2 bases and J 6 bases, leaving 18 bases between the germline ends. Per germline, CDR1 SGHRS and CDR2 YFSETQ. CDR3 sequence reads: CASSFLRGSRVEQYF. The CDR3 DNA reads TGCGCCAGCAGCTTTCTTCGGGGGTCGAGGGTCGAGCAGTACTTC. Looking up the rest from reference TRBV5-1 and TRBJ2-7 gives the full variable domain: KAGVTQTPRYLIKTRGQQVTLSCSPISGHRSVSWYQQTPGQGLQFLFEYFSETQRNKGNFPGRFSGRQFSNSRSEMNVSTLELGDSALYLCASSFLRGSRVEQYFGPGTRLTVT.

This chain connects TRBV4-2 to TRBJ2-4; 14 bases fit TRBD2. CDR3 length equals 17 residues. Looked up from germline, CDR1 is LGHNA and CDR2 is YNFKEQ. With V trimmed by 2 bases and J by 8 bases, 8 bases remained unmatched. As DNA, the CDR3 is TGTGCCAGCAGCCAACGACTAGCGGGAGGGCCTTTAGACATTCAGTACTTC. Its translation: CASSQRLAGGPLDIQYF.

The table lists this clonotype with a few counts. The V call is TRBV5-6, the J call TRBJ1-5; weak D call: TRBD1 (6 bases). The V end was cut by 0 bases, the J end by 2 bases, with 12 bases between. Germline V gene data show CDR1 as SGHDT and CDR2 as YYEEEE. This CDR3 spans 16 amino acids. CDR3 nucleotide sequence: TGTGCCAGCAGCTTGGCCCGGGGGGCCGGCAATCAGCCCCAGCATTTT. Its protein product is CASSLARGAGNQPQHF.

A few counts support this clonotype. The J gene is TRBJ2-3, the V gene TRBV3-1; D perhaps matches TRBD2 (5 bases). The CDR3 covers 16 residues. The germline gives CDR1 LGHDT, CDR2 YNNKEL (reference sequence). The V gene lost 0 bases and the J gene lost 2 bases, with 12 bases spanning the gap. The CDR3 nucleotides read TGTGCCAGCAGCCAAGATGAGCGGTCCTCCACAGATACGCAGTATTTT. As protein: CASSQDERSSTDTQYF.

This clonotype was seen ten or more times. This chain links TRBV2 with TRBJ2-7; unclear D gene. Trimming removed 7 bases at V and 2 bases at J, with 18 bases between. Germline V gene data show CDR1 as SNHLY and CDR2 as FYNNEI. The CDR3 has 15 residues. In nucleotides, the CDR3 is TGTGCCAGCAAAGAGAGCCTTACACCGGCCTACGAGCAGTACTTC. Residues: CASKESLTPAYEQYF.

The table lists this clonotype with many counts. The V call is TRBV12-3 or TRBV12-4, the J call TRBJ2-5; perhaps TRBD1 as D (6 bases). This CDR3 comprises 14 residues. V was clipped by 3 bases and J by 1 base, with 9 bases between them. CDR3 DNA: TGTGCCAGCAGTTTTTCACAGGGCCAAGAGACCCAGTACTTC. As protein: CASSFSQGQETQYF.

V and J are TRBV14 and TRBJ1-1, with D hard to call. Trimming took off 0 bases at V and 3 bases at J, with 14 bases between the two ends. Germline V lookup: CDR1 SGHDN, CDR2 FVKESK. CDR3 length equals 16 residues. In nucleotides, the CDR3 is TGTGCCAGCAGCCAAGAAGGAGGGAGGGCGGACACTGAAGCTTTCTTT. Its translation: CASSQEGGRADTEAFF. The full variable domain, with the rest looked up from reference TRBV14 and TRBJ1-1, is EAGVTQFPSHSVIEKGQTVTLRCDPISGHDNLYWYRRVMGKEIKFLLHFVKESKQDESGMPNNRFLAERTGGTYSTLKVQPAELEDSGVYFCASSQEGGRADTEAFFGQGTRLTVV.

This sequence joins TRBV6-1 and TRBJ2-7; TRBD1 agrees at 7 bases. The CDR3 is 14 residues long. From germline, CDR1 is MNHNS and CDR2 SASEGT. The ends lost 6 bases at V and 3 bases at J; junction bases unmatched: 8. CDR3 region: CASRTRQGVYEQYF. Here the CDR3 DNA reads TGTGCCAGCAGGACCCGACAGGGTGTCTACGAGCAGTACTTC.

This clonotype was counted only a few times. The chain carries TRBV24-1 and TRBJ2-5; D unresolved. Trimming left V 9 bases short and J 2 bases short, with 12 bases between. The germline CDR1 and CDR2 sequences are KGHDR and SFDVKD. The CDR3 spans 13 residues. The DNA for the CDR3 is TGTGCCACCCAAAAGGAGTTACAAGAGACCCAGTACTTC. Its protein is CATQKELQETQYF.

This clonotype was seen at least ten times. V usage is TRBV10-3 and J usage is TRBJ1-6; D is unclear. This CDR3 spans 15 amino acids. The germline V and J ends were trimmed by 0 bases and 7 bases, with 10 bases remaining between them. The V gene's germline CDR1 is ENHRY and CDR2 SYGVKD. The CDR3, as DNA: TGTGCCATCAGTGAGTCGAGGGTTGGGAATTCACCCCTCCACTTT. Translating it yields CAISESRVGNSPLHF.

This clonotype appeared many times. V usage is TRBV12-3 or TRBV12-4 and J usage is TRBJ2-2, with TRBD1 identical over 8 bases. With V trimmed by 3 bases and J by 6 bases, 6 bases remained unmatched. The CDR3 spans 15 residues. CDR3 sequence: CASSFEQGVAGELFF. The CDR3 nucleotides are TGTGCCAGCAGTTTCGAACAGGGGGTTGCCGGGGAGCTGTTTTTT.

This chain uses TRBV28 with TRBJ2-2; D may match TRBD1 or TRBD2 (5 bases each). The CDR3 is 15 residues long. The V gene's germline CDR1 is MDHEN and CDR2 SYDVKM. Between the trimmed V and J ends, which lost 8 bases and 1 base, there was a span of 14 bases. The CDR3 loop reads CASRGDGRNTGELFF. Here the CDR3 DNA reads TGTGCCAGCCGTGGGGACGGACGGAACACCGGGGAGCTGTTTTTT.

The chain carries TRBV6-2 or TRBV6-3 and TRBJ1-4; 9 bases match TRBD1. The CDR3 extends over 16 amino acids. After removal of 5 bases from V and 5 bases from J, the junction contained 9 bases not matched to a gene. CDR1 is MNHEY, CDR2 SVGEGT, per germline. The CDR3 DNA reads TGTGCCAGCAGTATTGAGACCGGGACAGGGAATGAAAAACTGTTTTTT. Its translation is CASSIETGTGNEKLFF.

The chain uses TRBV7-3 and TRBJ1-2; the D is unclear. V was clipped by 2 bases and J by 3 bases, with 13 bases between them. In germline, CDR1 is SGHTA, CDR2 FQGTGA. CDR3 length: 15 amino acids. CDR3 loop: CASSLGSDPDYGYTF. In DNA form, the CDR3 reads TGTGCCAGCAGCTTAGGCTCGGACCCAGACTATGGCTACACCTTC.

This sequence joins TRBV11-2 and TRBJ1-1; D is unclear. Germline V gene sequence: CDR1 SGHAT, CDR2 FQNNGV. CDR3 length: 15 residues. With 0 bases removed from V and 2 bases from J, the gap between germline ends came to 10 bases. DNA for the CDR3: TGTGCCAGCAGCTTAGATTTTGGTTTAAACACTGAAGCTTTCTTT. It is translated as CASSLDFGLNTEAFF.

This clonotype was seen many times. This chain connects TRBV20-1 to TRBJ1-1; D call uncertain. The CDR3 is 13 residues long. V dropped 4 bases and J dropped 0 bases, with 9 bases sitting between them. Germline CDR1 DFQATT, CDR2 SNEGSKA (reference sequence). This chain's CDR3 is CSAKRTVNTEAFF. The CDR3 bases are TGCAGTGCTAAACGGACGGTGAACACTGAAGCTTTCTTT.

The V call is TRBV7-2, the J call TRBJ1-2, with TRBD1 matching 8 bases. From germline, CDR1 is SGHTA and CDR2 FQGNSA. The CDR3 length is 15 residues. The V gene end was trimmed by 5 bases and the J gene end by 0 bases; junction bases not matched to a gene: 5. CDR3 in DNA: TGTGCCAGCAGCCTCGGACAGGGAGCTAACTATGGCTACACCTTC. Protein: CASSLGQGANYGYTF.

This clonotype was observed many times. This chain links TRBV7-2 with TRBJ2-7; TRBD2 aligns across 13 bases. The germline CDR1 and CDR2 sequences are SGHTA and FQGNSA. After removal of 5 bases from V and 6 bases from J, the junction contained 4 bases not matched to a gene. The CDR3 is 14 residues long. CDR3 amino acids: CASSKWTSGSEQYF. As DNA, the CDR3 is TGTGCCAGCAGCAAGTGGACTAGCGGGAGCGAGCAGTACTTC.

The chain uses TRBV3-1 and TRBJ2-5, with 9 bases fitting TRBD2. This CDR3 has 17 amino acids. Germline V gene lookup returns CDR1 LGHDT and CDR2 YNNKEL (reference sequence). The trim removed 0 bases at V and 4 bases at J, leaving 9 bases unmatched. The CDR3 bases are TGTGCCAGCAGCCAAGAGGCGATGGCGGGAGGGGGAGAGACCCAGTACTTC. Translating it yields CASSQEAMAGGGETQYF.

This clonotype was observed a few times. The J gene is TRBJ1-4, the V gene TRBV5-5; D not resolved. The CDR3 extends over 17 amino acids. Deletions cut 2 bases from V and 3 bases from J, with 17 bases between. Germline V CDR1 and CDR2: SGHKS, YYEKEE (reference sequence). CDR3 nucleotides: TGTGCCAGCAGCTTCCTGGGAAGGATAACAGCTAATGAAAAACTGTTTTTT. Encoded protein: CASSFLGRITANEKLFF.

This clonotype was detected only a few times. The chain recombines TRBV28 with TRBJ2-3; no reliable D call. In germline, CDR1 is MDHEN, CDR2 SYDVKM. The CDR3 runs 12 residues. Between the trimmed V and J ends, which lost 7 bases and 1 base, there was a span of 6 bases. CDR3 region: CASKSGTDTQYF. The CDR3 DNA reads as TGTGCCAGCAAATCTGGCACAGATACGCAGTATTTT.

The chain links TRBV2 to TRBJ2-1; maybe TRBD1 (5 bases). Between the trimmed V and J ends, which lost 7 bases and 8 bases, there was a span of 9 bases. Per the germline V gene, CDR1 is SNHLY and CDR2 is FYNNEI. There are 11 residues in the CDR3. The CDR3 loop is CASNLGHEQFF. CDR3 DNA sequence: TGTGCCAGCAACTTGGGGCATGAGCAGTTCTTC.

The chain joins TRBV27 to TRBJ1-5; TRBD1 matches at 8 bases. The CDR3 loop spans 18 amino acids. The germline V gene has CDR1 MNHEY and CDR2 SMNVEV (reference sequence). The ends lost 6 bases at V and 0 bases at J; junction bases unmatched: 13. The CDR3 loop is CASRCGGGTGDSNQPQHF. The CDR3 DNA reads TGTGCCAGCAGATGCGGGGGGGGGACAGGTGATAGCAATCAGCCCCAGCATTTT.

This clonotype was counted ten times or more. The chain joins TRBV11-1 to TRBJ2-7, with 7 positions matching TRBD1. The germline V gene encodes CDR1 SGHAT and CDR2 FQDESV (reference sequence). Trimming at V came to 5 bases and at J to 6 bases, leaving 13 bases not matched to a gene. The CDR3 consists of 15 residues. The CDR3 loop reads CASSVTLRGIGEQYF. The DNA of the CDR3 is TGTGCCAGCAGCGTAACCCTCAGGGGGATAGGCGAGCAGTACTTC. Together with reference TRBV11-1 and TRBJ2-7, the CDR3 gives the full variable domain: EAEVAQSPRYKITEKSQAVAFWCDPISGHATLYWYRQILGQGPELLVQFQDESVVDDSQLPKDRFSAERLKGVDSTLKIQPAELGDSAMYLCASSVTLRGIGEQYFGPGTRLTVT.

CDR3 amino acids: CSARKREFSEQYF. The CDR3 DNA sequence: TGCAGTGCTAGGAAGCGGGAGTTCTCCGAGCAGTACTTC. The chain links TRBV20-1 to TRBJ2-7; 8 bases fit TRBD2. This CDR3 spans 13 amino acids. Germline loops: CDR1 DFQATT, CDR2 SNEGSKA (reference sequence). Losses at the gene ends were 3 bases for V and 6 bases for J; bases not matched to a gene: 7.

This clonotype was observed many times. The CDR3 region is CATSDVKGGADTEAFF. As DNA, the CDR3 is TGTGCCACCAGTGATGTTAAAGGGGGAGCCGACACTGAAGCTTTCTTT. The genes are TRBV24-1 and TRBJ1-1, with D perhaps TRBD1 (6 bases). CDR3 length equals 16 residues. The germline V and J ends were trimmed by 3 bases and 3 bases, with 16 bases remaining between them. Germline-derived CDR1 and CDR2 are KGHDR and SFDVKD.

This clonotype occurred a few times. CDR3 loop: CASSRSRVSGANVLTF. The CDR3, as DNA: TGTGCCAGCAGTCGATCCCGGGTCTCTGGGGCCAACGTCCTGACTTTC. The genes are TRBV27 and TRBJ2-6, with D hard to call. Per the germline V gene, CDR1 is MNHEY and CDR2 is SMNVEV (reference sequence). Trimming took 5 bases from V and 0 from J, leaving 11 bases between them. The CDR3 runs 16 residues.

The CDR3 DNA is TGTGCCAGCAGTTCTAGCGGGATAACATCCGGGGAGCTGTTTTTT. Protein: CASSSSGITSGELFF. The chain uses TRBV11-2 and TRBJ2-2, with 9 bases identical to TRBD2. Germline CDR1 and CDR2: SGHAT and FQNNGV. This CDR3 region has 15 residues. Trimming cost V 6 bases and J 6 bases; bases outside gene matches: 8.

The gene calls are TRBV5-1 and TRBJ2-6; no reliable D call. Trimming pared 0 bases from V and 0 bases from J, leaving 7 bases between. The CDR3 runs 16 residues. Germline lookup yields CDR1 SGHRS and CDR2 YFSETQ. In DNA, the CDR3 is TGCGCCAGCAGCTTGGTAATAAACTCTGGGGCCAACGTCCTGACTTTC. It specifies CASSLVINSGANVLTF.